What follows describes a single T cell receptor beta chain. Naive CD8 T cells were FACS-sorted by CD8+CD4-CCR7+CD45RA+ markers. This entry belongs to a study of molecular identifiers for immune sequencing clone quantification. MiXCR, applied by TCRdb to the PCR reads, yields one record per CDR3 protein. The sample has 550,000 to 750,000 distinct CDR3 sequences, about 20% seen once. This sequence originates from a human donor in good health. Some libraries in this study had Jurkat cell RNA spiked in. The sequenced material came from naive CD8+ T cells from blood, with Jurkat cell RNA spiked in. As for subset: FACS-sorted CD8+CD4-CCR7+CD45RA+ naive T cells.

The CDR3 DNA follows: TGTGCCAGCAGCGTCGGGCTCAACAATGAGCAGTTCTTC. Translating it yields CASSVGLNNEQFF. The rearrangement uses TRBV9 and TRBJ2-1; D gene ambiguous. CDR3 length: 13 amino acids. Germline V lookup: CDR1 SGDLS, CDR2 YYNGEE. The V end was cut by 2 bases, the J end by 5 bases, with 8 bases between.